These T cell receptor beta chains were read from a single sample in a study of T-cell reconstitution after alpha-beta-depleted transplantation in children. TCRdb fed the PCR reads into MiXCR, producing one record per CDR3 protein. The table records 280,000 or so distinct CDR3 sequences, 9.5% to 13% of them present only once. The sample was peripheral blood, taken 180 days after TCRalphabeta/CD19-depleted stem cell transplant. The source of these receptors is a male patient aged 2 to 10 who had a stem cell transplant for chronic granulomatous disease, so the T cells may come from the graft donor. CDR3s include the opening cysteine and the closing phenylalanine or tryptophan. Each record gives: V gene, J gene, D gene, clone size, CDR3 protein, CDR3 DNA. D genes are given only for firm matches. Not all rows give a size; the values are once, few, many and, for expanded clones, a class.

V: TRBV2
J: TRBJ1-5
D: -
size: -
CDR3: CASKEDGNQPQHF
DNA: TGTGCCAGCAAAGAGGATGGCAATCAGCCCCAGCATTTT

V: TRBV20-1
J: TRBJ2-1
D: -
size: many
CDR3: CSAKTPEVGSYNEQFF
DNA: TGCAGTGCCAAAACCCCGGAAGTCGGCTCCTACAATGAGCAGTTCTTC

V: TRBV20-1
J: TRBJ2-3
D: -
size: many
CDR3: CSASSSGPNPTDTQYF
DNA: TGCAGTGCTAGCTCCTCGGGCCCTAATCCAACAGATACGCAGTATTTT

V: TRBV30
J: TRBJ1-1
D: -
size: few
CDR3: CAWSRANTEAFF
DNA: TGTGCCTGGAGTCGGGCAAACACTGAAGCTTTCTTT

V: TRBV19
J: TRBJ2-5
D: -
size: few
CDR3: CASKRMGAETQYF
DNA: TGTGCCAGTAAAAGAATGGGGGCCGAGACCCAGTACTTC

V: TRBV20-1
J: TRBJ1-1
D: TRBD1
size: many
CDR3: CSARGGSTEAFF
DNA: TGCAGCGCCAGGGGGGGATCAACTGAAGCTTTCTTT

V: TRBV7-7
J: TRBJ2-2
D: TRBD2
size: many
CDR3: CASSSLAGAGELFF
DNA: TGTGCCAGCAGCTCATTAGCGGGGGCCGGGGAGCTGTTTTTT

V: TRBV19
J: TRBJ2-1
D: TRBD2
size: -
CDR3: CASTLGQTSLDEQFF
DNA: TGTGCCAGTACCCTAGGGCAGACTAGCTTGGATGAGCAGTTCTTC

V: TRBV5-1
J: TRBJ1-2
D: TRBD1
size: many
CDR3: CASSSRDPGGNYGYTF
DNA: TGCGCCAGCAGTTCGAGAGATCCAGGGGGGAACTATGGCTACACCTTC

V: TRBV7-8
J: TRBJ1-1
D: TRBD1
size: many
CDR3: CAIAGQGKTEAFF
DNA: TGTGCCATAGCCGGACAGGGAAAAACTGAAGCTTTCTTT

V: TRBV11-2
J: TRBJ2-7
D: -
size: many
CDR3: CASSLRGAEQYF
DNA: TGTGCCAGCAGCCTGAGGGGGGCCGAGCAGTACTTC

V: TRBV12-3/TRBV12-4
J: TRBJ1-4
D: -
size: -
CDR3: CASSALEVGNEKLFF
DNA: TGTGCCAGCAGTGCACTGGAAGTAGGGAATGAAAAACTGTTTTTT

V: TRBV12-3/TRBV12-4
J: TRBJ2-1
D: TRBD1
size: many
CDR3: CASRGNRGPKDNEQFF
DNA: TGTGCCAGCAGGGGAAACAGGGGGCCGAAGGACAATGAGCAGTTCTTC

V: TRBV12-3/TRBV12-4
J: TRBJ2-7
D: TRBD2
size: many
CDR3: CASRTGTSSEQYF
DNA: TGTGCCAGCAGAACCGGGACTAGCAGCGAGCAGTACTTC

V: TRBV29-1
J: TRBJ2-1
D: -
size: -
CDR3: CSAEDNYNEQFF
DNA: TGCAGCGCGGAGGATAACTACAATGAGCAGTTCTTC

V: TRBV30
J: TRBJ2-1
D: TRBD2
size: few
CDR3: CAWGLAGYNEQFF
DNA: TGTGCCTGGGGACTAGCGGGATACAATGAGCAGTTCTTC

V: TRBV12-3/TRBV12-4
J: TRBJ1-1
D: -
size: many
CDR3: CASSPQALNTEAFF
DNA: TGTGCCAGCAGCCCACAGGCCCTGAACACTGAAGCTTTCTTT

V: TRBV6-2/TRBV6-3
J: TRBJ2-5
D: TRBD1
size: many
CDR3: CASSYSPFGVWDRAQETQYF
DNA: TGTGCCAGCAGTTACAGCCCCTTCGGTGTGTGGGACAGGGCCCAAGAGACCCAGTACTTC

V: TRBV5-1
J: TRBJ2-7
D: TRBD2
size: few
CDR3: CASSQTSGRPGYEQYF
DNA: TGCGCCAGCAGCCAAACTAGCGGGAGGCCCGGGTACGAGCAGTACTTC

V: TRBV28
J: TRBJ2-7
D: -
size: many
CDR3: CASHGTLETYEQYF
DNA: TGTGCCAGCCACGGGACGTTGGAGACCTACGAGCAGTACTTC

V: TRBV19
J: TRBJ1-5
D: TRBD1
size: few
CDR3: CASSGFRGQGASNQPQHF
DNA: TGTGCCAGTAGTGGATTCCGAGGACAGGGGGCTTCCAATCAGCCCCAGCATTTT

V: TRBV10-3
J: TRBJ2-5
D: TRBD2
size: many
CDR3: CAISDLAGSQETQYF
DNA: TGTGCCATCAGTGACCTAGCGGGCTCCCAAGAGACCCAGTACTTC

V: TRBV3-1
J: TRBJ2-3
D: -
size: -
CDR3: CASSDETDTQYF
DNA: TGTGCCAGCAGCGACGAAACAGATACGCAGTATTTT

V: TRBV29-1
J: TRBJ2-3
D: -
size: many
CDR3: CSVGTDTQYF
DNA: TGCAGCGTTGGCACAGATACGCAGTATTTT

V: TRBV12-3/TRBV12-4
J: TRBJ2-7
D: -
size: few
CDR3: CASSLAGGKYEQYF
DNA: TGTGCCAGCAGTTTAGCGGGGGGCAAATACGAGCAGTACTTC

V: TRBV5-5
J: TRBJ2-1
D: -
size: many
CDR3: CASSLVRENEQFF
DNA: TGTGCCAGCAGCTTGGTCAGGGAGAATGAGCAGTTCTTC

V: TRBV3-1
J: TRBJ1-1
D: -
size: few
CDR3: CASRNAGTEAFF
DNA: TGTGCCAGCAGAAACGCGGGCACTGAAGCTTTCTTT

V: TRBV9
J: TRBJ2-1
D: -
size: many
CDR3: CASSVGTPSRDNEQFF
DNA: TGTGCCAGCAGCGTAGGAACCCCATCTAGAGACAATGAGCAGTTCTTC

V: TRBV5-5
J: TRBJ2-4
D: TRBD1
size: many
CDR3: CASRDRGGFTAKNIQYF
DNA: TGTGCCAGCAGGGACAGGGGGGGATTTACGGCCAAAAACATTCAGTACTTC

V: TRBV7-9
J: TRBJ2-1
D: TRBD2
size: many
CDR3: CASSPRLAVYNEQFF
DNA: TGTGCCAGCAGCCCCCGACTAGCGGTATACAATGAGCAGTTCTTC

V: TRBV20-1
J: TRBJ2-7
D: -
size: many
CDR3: CSARRGYSYEQYF
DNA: TGCAGTGCTAGGAGGGGCTACTCCTACGAGCAGTACTTC

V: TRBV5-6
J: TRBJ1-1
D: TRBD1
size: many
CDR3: CASSLTGVSEAFF
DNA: TGTGCCAGCAGCTTGACAGGGGTTTCTGAAGCTTTCTTT

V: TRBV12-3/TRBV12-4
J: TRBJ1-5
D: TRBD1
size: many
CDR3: CASSFRGNSNQPQHF
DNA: TGTGCCAGCAGTTTCAGGGGGAATAGCAATCAGCCCCAGCATTTT

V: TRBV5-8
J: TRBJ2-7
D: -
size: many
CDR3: CASSFLAREQYF
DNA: TGTGCCAGCAGCTTCCTAGCGAGGGAGCAGTACTTC

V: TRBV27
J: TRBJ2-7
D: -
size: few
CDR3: CASSLIHRAGNSYEQYF
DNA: TGTGCCAGCAGCCTAATCCACCGAGCAGGGAACTCCTACGAGCAGTACTTC

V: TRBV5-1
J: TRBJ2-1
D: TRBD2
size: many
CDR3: CASSLLLAGDYNEQFF
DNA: TGCGCCAGCAGTTTACTACTAGCGGGGGACTACAATGAGCAGTTCTTC

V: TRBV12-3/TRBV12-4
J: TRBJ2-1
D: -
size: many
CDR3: CASKGGNEQFF
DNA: TGTGCCAGCAAAGGGGGCAATGAGCAGTTCTTC

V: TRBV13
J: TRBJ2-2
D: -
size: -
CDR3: CASSSRLRDTGELFF
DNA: TGTGCCAGCAGCTCCCGCCTCAGGGACACCGGGGAGCTGTTTTTT

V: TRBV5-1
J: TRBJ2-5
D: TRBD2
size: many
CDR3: CASSLVGGGQETQYF
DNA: TGCGCCAGCAGCTTGGTCGGCGGGGGTCAAGAGACCCAGTACTTC

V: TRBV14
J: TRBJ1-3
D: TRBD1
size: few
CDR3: CASSQATGVYGNTIYF
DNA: TGTGCCAGCAGCCAAGCTACAGGGGTTTATGGAAACACCATATATTTT

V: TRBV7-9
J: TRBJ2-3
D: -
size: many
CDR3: CASSLGSGTDTQYF
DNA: TGTGCCAGCAGCTTAGGTTCCGGGACAGATACGCAGTATTTT

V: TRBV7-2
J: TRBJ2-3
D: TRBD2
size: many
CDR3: CASSSKLAGAQDTQYF
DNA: TGTGCCAGCAGCTCCAAACTAGCGGGAGCTCAAGATACGCAGTATTTT

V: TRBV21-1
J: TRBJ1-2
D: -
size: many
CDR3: CASSKARRVGYTF
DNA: TGTGCCAGCAGCAAAGCGCGAAGGGTGGGCTACACCTTC

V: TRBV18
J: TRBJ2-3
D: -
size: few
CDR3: CASSNGADTQYF
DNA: TGTGCCAGCTCAAACGGAGCAGATACGCAGTATTTT

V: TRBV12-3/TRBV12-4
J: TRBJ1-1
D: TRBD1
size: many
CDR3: CASSSQTGLNTEAFF
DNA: TGTGCCAGCAGTTCCCAGACAGGGTTAAACACTGAAGCTTTCTTT

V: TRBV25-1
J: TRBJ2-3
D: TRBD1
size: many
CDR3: CASSVTGSDTQYF
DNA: TGTGCCAGCAGTGTGACAGGGTCAGATACGCAGTATTTT

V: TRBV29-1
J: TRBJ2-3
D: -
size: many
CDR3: CSVPRGASTDTQYF
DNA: TGCAGCGTCCCAAGAGGGGCGAGCACAGATACGCAGTATTTT

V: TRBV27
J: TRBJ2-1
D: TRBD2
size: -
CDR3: CASRLLPWGLAKDNEQFF
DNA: TGTGCCAGCCGTTTACTTCCTTGGGGACTAGCGAAAGACAATGAGCAGTTCTTC